Detailed here is one T cell receptor (beta chain). Original processing notes: Amplification of reference gene primers provided the estimated nucleated cell counts. Produced via immunoSEQ multiplex PCR; TCRdb's table is partial and in-frame only. V, J and clone size were drawn from that table, and D and trimming were deduced from the DNA. This table holds some 320,000 clones, roughly 86% found once. The CDR3 consists of 16 residues. The sample is drawn from a study of blood T cell repertoires in COVID-19. Study-level background: Acute and convalescent COVID-19 samples came from the United States, Italy and Spain.

The chain is built from TRBV7-5 and TRBJ1-5; no check of the table's D call, TRBD1, against the DNA was made. TRBV7-5 is reported as a pseudogene. Material: PBMCs or T cells enriched from blood (not recorded which). The TCR sequence derives from a woman between 25 and 40 years old who had recovered from COVID-19. The CDR3 is CVRSISTGTENQPQHF. CDR3 bases: TGTGTCAGAAGCATATCCACCGGGACAGAAAACCAGCCCCAGCATTTT.